These 7 T cell receptor beta chains came from one sample sequenced in a study of molecular identifiers for immune sequencing clone quantification listed by TCRdb under 2018. The library was built by means of PCR. Sequencing instrument: Illumina HiSeq 4000. TCRdb handled the public reads itself, with Q25 trimming in fastp and clone calling in MiXCR, and kept productive beta chains. Rows with a matching CDR3 protein are joined into one entry that keeps the most common DNA and genes. This sample holds more than 450,000 distinct CDR3 sequences; about a fifth were observed only once. Approximately 0.8% of the sample belongs to the ten largest clones. Sequencing was performed on naive CD8+ T cells from blood, with Jurkat cell RNA spiked in. The cell subset or site label, as the study defines it: FACS-sorted CD8+CD4-CCR7+CD45RA+ naive T cells. The receptor source for this set is a human donor in good health. Some libraries in this study had Jurkat cell RNA spiked in.

This clonotype occurred once. The chain joins TRBV6-5 to TRBJ2-5; TRBD1 aligns across 7 bases. Trimming at V came to 6 bases and at J to 5 bases, leaving 12 bases not matched to a gene. The germline CDR1 and CDR2 sequences are MNHEY and SVGAGI. There are 15 residues in the CDR3. In DNA form, the CDR3 reads TGTGCCAGCAGCCTAATAACAGGGGCCTTTGAGACCCAGTACTTC. It yields the protein CASSLITGAFETQYF.

The rearrangement links TRBV5-1 to TRBJ1-1; a weak D match, TRBD1 (5 bases). Germline V CDR1 and CDR2: SGHRS, YFSETQ. The CDR3 is made up of 16 amino acids. Trimming pared 0 bases from V and 4 bases from J, leaving 16 bases between. CDR3 amino acids: CASSLGRGRRGTEAFF. The DNA of the CDR3 is TGCGCCAGCAGCTTGGGTCGGGGCAGGAGAGGCACTGAAGCTTTCTTT.

This clonotype showed up just once. The CDR3 carries no conserved terminal phenylalanine or tryptophan, so it likely arises from a read error. The chain couples TRBV29-1 to TRBJ2-3; 9 bases line up with TRBD1. Trimming at V came to 3 bases and at J to 2 bases, leaving 3 bases not matched to a gene. The CDR3 totals 14 residues. The germline CDR1 and CDR2 sequences are SQVTM and ANQGSEA. CDR3 sequence reads: CSVEGQGPTDTQYS. CDR3 DNA: TGCAGCGTTGAGGGACAGGGTCCCACAGATACGCAGTATTCT.

This clonotype appeared many times. The rearrangement uses TRBV7-9 and TRBJ1-1; D may be TRBD1 (6 bases). CDR3 length equals 13 residues. The germline V gene encodes CDR1 SEHNR and CDR2 FQNEAQ (reference sequence). V was cut by 6 bases and J by 8 bases, with 16 bases left in between. The CDR3 nucleotides read TGTGCCAGCAGTACGACAGGTGGGCTCGAAGCTTTCTTT. Translating gives CASSTTGGLEAFF.

This clonotype showed up many times. V usage is TRBV6-5 and J usage is TRBJ2-7; TRBD1 aligns across 8 bases. Per germline, CDR1 MNHEY and CDR2 SVGAGI. Trimming cost V 5 bases and J 3 bases; bases outside gene matches: 6. The CDR3 extends over 14 amino acids. CDR3 DNA: TGTGCCAGCAGTAAGACAGGGGAGGACTACGAGCAGTACTTC. Its protein product is CASSKTGEDYEQYF.

Remarks on this clonotype: One base away lies a much larger clone, so this may be a sequencing read error. J is TRBJ2-6 and V is TRBV19; D is ambiguous. V was shortened by 6 bases and J by 2 bases, with 8 bases between the two germline ends. CDR1 and CDR2 (germline): LNHDA, SQIVND (reference sequence). The CDR3 is made up of 14 amino acids. The CDR3 region has the DNA TGTGCCAGTAGCATCTCCCCTGGGGCCAACGTCCTGACTTTC. This encodes CASSISPGANVLTF.

V and J are TRBV4-3 and TRBJ1-1, with D uncertain. V lost 0 bases and J lost 0, with 11 bases in between. There are 16 residues in the CDR3. Germline V gene data show CDR1 as LGHNA and CDR2 as YSLEER. CDR3 amino acids: CASSQDRYSLNTEAFF. CDR3 nucleotides: TGCGCCAGCAGCCAAGATCGGTATAGCCTGAACACTGAAGCTTTCTTT.